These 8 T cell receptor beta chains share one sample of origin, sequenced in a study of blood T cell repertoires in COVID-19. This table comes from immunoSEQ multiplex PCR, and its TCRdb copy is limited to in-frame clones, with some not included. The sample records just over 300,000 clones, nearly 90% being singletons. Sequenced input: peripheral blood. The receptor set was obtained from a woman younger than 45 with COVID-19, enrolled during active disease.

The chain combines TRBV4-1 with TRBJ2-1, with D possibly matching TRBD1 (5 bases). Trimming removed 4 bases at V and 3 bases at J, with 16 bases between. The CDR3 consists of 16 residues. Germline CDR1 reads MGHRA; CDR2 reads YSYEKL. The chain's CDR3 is CASSPFRDSDYNEQFF. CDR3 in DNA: TGCGCCAGCAGCCCCTTCCGCGACAGCGACTACAATGAGCAGTTCTTC.

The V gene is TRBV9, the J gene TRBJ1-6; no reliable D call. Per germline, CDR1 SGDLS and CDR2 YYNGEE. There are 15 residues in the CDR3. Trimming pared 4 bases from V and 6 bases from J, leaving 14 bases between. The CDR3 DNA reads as TGTGCCAGCAGCCCCCGAGGGTTACTTAATTCACCCCTCCACTTT. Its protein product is CASSPRGLLNSPLHF.

The CDR3 region is CASSGTSGELTYTQYF. The CDR3 bases are TGTGCCAGCAGTGGGACTAGCGGGGAACTCACCTATACGCAGTATTTT. The chain joins TRBV2 to TRBJ2-3, with 12 bases matching TRBD2. The germline CDR1 and CDR2 sequences are SNHLY and FYNNEI. V lost 4 bases, J lost 7 bases, and 9 bases stayed unmatched. The CDR3 length is 16 residues.

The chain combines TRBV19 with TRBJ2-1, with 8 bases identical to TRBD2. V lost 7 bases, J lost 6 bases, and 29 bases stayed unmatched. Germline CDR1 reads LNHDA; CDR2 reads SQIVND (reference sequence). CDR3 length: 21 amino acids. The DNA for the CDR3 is TGTGCCAGTACCTCTGGTTACGGGGCCCCCGTGGCGGGGGGTTTAGTCAATGAGCAGTTCTTC. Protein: CASTSGYGAPVAGGLVNEQFF.

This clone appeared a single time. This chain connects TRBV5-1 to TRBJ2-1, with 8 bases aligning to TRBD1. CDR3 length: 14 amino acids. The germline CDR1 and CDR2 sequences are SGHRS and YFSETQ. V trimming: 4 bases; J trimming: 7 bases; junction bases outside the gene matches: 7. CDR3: CASSSDRGRNEQFF. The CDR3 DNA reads TGCGCCAGCAGCAGCGACAGGGGACGGAATGAGCAGTTCTTC.

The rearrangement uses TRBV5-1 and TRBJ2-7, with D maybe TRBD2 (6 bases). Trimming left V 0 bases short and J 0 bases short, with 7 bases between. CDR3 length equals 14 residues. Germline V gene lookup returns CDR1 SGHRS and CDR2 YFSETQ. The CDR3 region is CASSLAGGSYEQYF. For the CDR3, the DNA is TGCGCCAGCAGCTTGGCCGGGGGCTCCTACGAGCAGTACTTC.

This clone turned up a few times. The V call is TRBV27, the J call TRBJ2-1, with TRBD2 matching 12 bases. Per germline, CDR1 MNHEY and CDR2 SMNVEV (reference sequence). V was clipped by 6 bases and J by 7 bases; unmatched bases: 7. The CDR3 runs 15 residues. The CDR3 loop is CASSSLTSGGNEQFF. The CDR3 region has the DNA TGTGCCAGCAGCTCATTGACTAGCGGGGGAAATGAGCAGTTCTTC.

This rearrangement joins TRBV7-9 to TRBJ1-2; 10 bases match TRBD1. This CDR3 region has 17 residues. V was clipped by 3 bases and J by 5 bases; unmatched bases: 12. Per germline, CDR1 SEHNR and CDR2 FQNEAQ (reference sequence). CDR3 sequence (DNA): TGTGCCAGCAGCTTTGGGGGGACAGGGGCCCCGAGGTATGGCTACACCTTC. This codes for CASSFGGTGAPRYGYTF.